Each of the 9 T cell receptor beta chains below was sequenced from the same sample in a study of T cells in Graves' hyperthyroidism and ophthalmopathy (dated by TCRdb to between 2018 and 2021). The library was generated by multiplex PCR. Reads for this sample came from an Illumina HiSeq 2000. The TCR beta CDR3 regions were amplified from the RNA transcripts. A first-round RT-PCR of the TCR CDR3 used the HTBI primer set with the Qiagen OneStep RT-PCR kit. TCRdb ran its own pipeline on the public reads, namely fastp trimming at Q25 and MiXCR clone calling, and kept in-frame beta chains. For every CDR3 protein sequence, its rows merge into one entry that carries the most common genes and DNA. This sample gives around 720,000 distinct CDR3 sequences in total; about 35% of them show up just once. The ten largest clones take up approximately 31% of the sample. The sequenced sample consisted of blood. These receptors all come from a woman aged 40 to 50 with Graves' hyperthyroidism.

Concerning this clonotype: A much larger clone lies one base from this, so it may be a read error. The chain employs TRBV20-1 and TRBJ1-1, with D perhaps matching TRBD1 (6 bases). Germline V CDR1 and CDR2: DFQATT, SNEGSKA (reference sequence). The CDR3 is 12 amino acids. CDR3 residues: CSTRGGYTEAFF. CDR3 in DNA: TGCAGTACTAGAGGGGGATACACTGAAGCTTTCTTT.

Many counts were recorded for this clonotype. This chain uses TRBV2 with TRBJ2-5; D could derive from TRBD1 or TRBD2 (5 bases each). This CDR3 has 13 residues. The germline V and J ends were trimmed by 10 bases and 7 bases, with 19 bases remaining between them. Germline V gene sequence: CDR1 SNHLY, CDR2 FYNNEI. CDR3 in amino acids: CAIQWGIRGTQYF. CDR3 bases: TGTGCCATCCAATGGGGGATTAGGGGGACCCAGTACTTC.

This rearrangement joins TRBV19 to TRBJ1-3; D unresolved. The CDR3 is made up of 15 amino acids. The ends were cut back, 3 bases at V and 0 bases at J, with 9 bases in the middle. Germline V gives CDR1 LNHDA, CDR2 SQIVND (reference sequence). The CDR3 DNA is TGTGCCAGTAGTATCAACGGAAACTCTGGAAACACCATATATTTT. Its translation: CASSINGNSGNTIYF.

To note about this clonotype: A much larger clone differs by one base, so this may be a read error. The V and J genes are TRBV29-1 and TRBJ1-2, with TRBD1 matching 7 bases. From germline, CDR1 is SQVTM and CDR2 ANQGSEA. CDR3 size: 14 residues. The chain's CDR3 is CSVLGTEINYGHTF. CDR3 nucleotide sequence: TGCAGCGTCCTCGGGACAGAGATTAACTATGGCCACACCTTC.

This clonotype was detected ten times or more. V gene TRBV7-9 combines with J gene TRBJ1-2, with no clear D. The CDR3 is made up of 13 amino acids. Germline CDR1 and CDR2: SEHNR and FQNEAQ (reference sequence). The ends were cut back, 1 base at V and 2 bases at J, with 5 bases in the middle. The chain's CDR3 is CASSLVGNYGYTF. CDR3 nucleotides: TGTGCCAGCAGCTTAGTGGGAAACTATGGCTACACCTTC.

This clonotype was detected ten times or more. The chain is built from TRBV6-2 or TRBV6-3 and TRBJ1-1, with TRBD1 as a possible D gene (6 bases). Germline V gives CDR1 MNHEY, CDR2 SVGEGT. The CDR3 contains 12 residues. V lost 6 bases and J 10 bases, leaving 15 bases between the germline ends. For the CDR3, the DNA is TGTGCCAGCAGCTCCACAGGGAGCAGAGCTTTCTTT. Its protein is CASSSTGSRAFF.

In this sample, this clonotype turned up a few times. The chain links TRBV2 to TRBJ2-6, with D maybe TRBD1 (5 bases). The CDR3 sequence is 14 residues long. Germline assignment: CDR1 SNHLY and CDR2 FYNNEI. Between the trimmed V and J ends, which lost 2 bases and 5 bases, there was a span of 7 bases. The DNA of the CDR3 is TGTGCCAGCAGTGAATCAGGGCGGGCCAACGTCCTGACTTTC. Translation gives CASSESGRANVLTF. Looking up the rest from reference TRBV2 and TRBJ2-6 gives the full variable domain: EPEVTQTPSHQVTQMGQEVILRCVPISNHLYFYWYRQILGQKVEFLVSFYNNEISEKSEIFDDQFSVERPDGSNFTLKIRSTKLEDSAMYFCASSESGRANVLTFGAGSRLTVL.

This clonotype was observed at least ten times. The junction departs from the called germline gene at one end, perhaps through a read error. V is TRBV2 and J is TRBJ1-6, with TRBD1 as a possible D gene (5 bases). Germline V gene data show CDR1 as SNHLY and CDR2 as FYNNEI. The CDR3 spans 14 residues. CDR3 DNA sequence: TGCGCCAGCAGCCAAGATCGGGGGAATTCACCCCTCCACTTT. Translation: CASSQDRGNSPLHF. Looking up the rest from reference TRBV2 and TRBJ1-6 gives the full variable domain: EPEVTQTPSHQVTQMGQEVILRCVPISNHLYFYWYRQILGQKVEFLVSFYNNEISEKSEIFDDQFSVERPDGSNFTLKIRSTKLEDSAMYFCASSQDRGNSPLHFGNGTRLTVT.

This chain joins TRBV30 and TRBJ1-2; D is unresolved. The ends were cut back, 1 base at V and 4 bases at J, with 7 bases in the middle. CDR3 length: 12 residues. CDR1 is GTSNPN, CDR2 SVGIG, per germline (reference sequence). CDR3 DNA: TGTGCCTGGAGTGGCCAGGCCTATGGCTACACCTTC. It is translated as CAWSGQAYGYTF.